These T cell receptor beta chains were read from a single sample in a study of blood T cell repertoires in COVID-19. Generated by immunoSEQ multiplex PCR, the TCRdb table keeps only in-frame clones and is missing some. The table lists roughly 80,000 clones, under 85% of them singletons. The sample was peripheral blood. Receptor source: a human donor in a cohort sampled during active COVID-19. Each CDR3 is given with its conserved first and last residue. The D gene is left open where the match is weak. Not all rows give a size; the values are once, few, many and, for expanded clones, a class.

v_gene	d_gene	j_gene	abundance	CDR3nt	CDR3aa
TRBV3-1/TRBV3-2	.	TRBJ1-2	once	TGTGCCAGCAGCCAAGATAAGGGGTCTTTTGGCTACACCTTC	CASSQDKGSFGYTF
TRBV5-1	.	TRBJ2-7	few	TGCGCCAGCAGCTTGGGCGGCGACTACTACGAGCAGTACTTC	CASSLGGDYYEQYF
TRBV28	.	TRBJ1-5	once	TGTGCCAGCAGTTTCGGTCGGGGTCAGCCCCAGCATTTT	CASSFGRGQPQHF
TRBV11-3	.	TRBJ1-3	.	TGTGCCAGCAGCTTAGATGGGGGGAGCTCTGGAAACACCATATATTTT	CASSLDGGSSGNTIYF
TRBV30	.	TRBJ2-5	.	TGTGCCTGGGGTATCGCAGGGGGGTTGTACCAAGAGACCCAGTACTTC	CAWGIAGGLYQETQYF
TRBV18	TRBD1	TRBJ1-3	.	TGTGCCAGCTCACCCGGACAGGGGGGCCCTGGAAACACCATATATTTT	CASSPGQGGPGNTIYF
TRBV4-3	.	TRBJ1-5	.	TGCGCCAGCAGCCAAGATGGGCGGGTCAATCAGCCCCAGCATTTT	CASSQDGRVNQPQHF
TRBV2	.	TRBJ1-5	.	TGTGCCAGCAGTGAACAGGGGACTAGCAATCAGCCCCAGCATTTT	CASSEQGTSNQPQHF
TRBV5-1	.	TRBJ1-1	.	TGCGCCAGCAGCTCAAACCGGGGCACTGAAGCTTTCTTT	CASSSNRGTEAFF
TRBV4-3	.	TRBJ2-6	.	TGCGCCAGCAGCCCTCACAGGAGCTCTGGGGCCAACGTCCTGACTTTC	CASSPHRSSGANVLTF
TRBV6-4	TRBD2	TRBJ2-3	.	TGTGCCAGCAGAGAGACTAGCGCCACAGATACGCAGTATTTT	CASRETSATDTQYF
TRBV4-3	TRBD1	TRBJ1-1	.	TGCGCCAGCAGCCAAGATGAACCGGACAGGCGATGGCGAAACACTGAAGCTTTCTTT	CASSQDEPDRRWRNTEAFF
TRBV19	.	TRBJ1-2	.	TGTGCCAGTAGTATTTTGCGAGGAAACTATGGCTACACCTTC	CASSILRGNYGYTF
TRBV6-2/TRBV6-3	TRBD1	TRBJ1-2	once	TGTGCCAGCAGTTACGGAATTGGACAGGGGCATGGCTACACCTTC	CASSYGIGQGHGYTF
TRBV7-8	TRBD2	TRBJ2-7	.	TGTGCCAGCAGCTTACGTTACGGGACTAGCGCATACGAGCAGTACTTC	CASSLRYGTSAYEQYF
TRBV6-4	TRBD1	TRBJ1-1	once	TGTGCCAGCAGTGACTACCATATTCCTGGACAGGTTTTCATGAACACTGAAGCTTTCTTT	CASSDYHIPGQVFMNTEAFF
TRBV7-6	TRBD1	TRBJ2-2	.	TGTGCCAGCAGCTTAGCACAGGGGGCGGCCGGGGAGCTGTTTTTT	CASSLAQGAAGELFF
TRBV7-2	TRBD1	TRBJ1-2	.	TGTGCCAGCAGCTTAGGGACAGGGGGGGACTATGGCTACACCTTC	CASSLGTGGDYGYTF
TRBV2	.	TRBJ2-7	.	TGTGCCAGCAGCTCCGGACTAACCCGACCCTCCTACGAGCAGTACTTC	CASSSGLTRPSYEQYF
TRBV27	.	TRBJ2-2	.	TGTGCCAGCAGTCACCAGGGCGGACCGGGGGAGCTGTTTTTT	CASSHQGGPGELFF
TRBV11-2	TRBD1	TRBJ2-6	.	TGTGCCAGCAGCGTTCCGGGACAGGCTGGGGCCAACGTCCTGACTTTC	CASSVPGQAGANVLTF
TRBV27	TRBD1	TRBJ2-7	.	TGTGCCAGCAGTGGTCAGGGACAGGGCTACGAGCAGTACTTC	CASSGQGQGYEQYF
TRBV6-5	TRBD1	TRBJ1-6	.	TGTGCCAGCAGTTACGCGACAGGGGGCGATTCACCCCTCCACTTT	CASSYATGGDSPLHF
TRBV5-1	.	TRBJ2-7	few	TGCGCCAGCAGCTTCCCGACAGGCAACGAGCAGTACTTC	CASSFPTGNEQYF
TRBV28	.	TRBJ2-3	.	TGTGCCAGCAGTTCGTGGGGGCAGAGCATGGGGGATACGCAGTATTTT	CASSSWGQSMGDTQYF
TRBV2	TRBD1	TRBJ1-5	.	TGTGCCAGCAGTGTAAAAAAGGGACAGGGTGGTTATCAGCCCCAGCATTTT	CASSVKKGQGGYQPQHF
TRBV6-4	TRBD1	TRBJ2-2	.	TGTGCCAGCAGTGCCTCCCCAACAGGGGGCGCAGGCACCGGGGAGCTGTTTTTT	CASSASPTGGAGTGELFF